The T cell receptor beta chain under discussion was sequenced for a study of CD8 T cells in ankylosing spondylitis. Each TCR beta library was made by quantitative 5'-RACE that incorporated molecular barcodes. TCRdb recomputed calls from the 5' RACE reads with MiXCR, one row per CDR3 protein. The data hold 300,000 to 400,000 distinct CDR3 sequences, with roughly 22% observed a single time. Broader study findings: Earlier studies detected some motif variants in reactive arthritis synovial fluid and blood. Disease-linked clones proved CD8+ and comparatively uncommon in peripheral blood. Matched ankylosing spondylitis synovial fluid reportedly showed significant enrichment of disease-linked clones.

The V end lost 5 bases, the J end lost 7 bases, and 17 bases lay between the germline ends. There are 14 residues in the CDR3. Looked up from germline, CDR1 is SEHNR and CDR2 is FQNEAQ (reference sequence). This clonotype occurred a few times. Its antigen is as yet unknown. Sequences were obtained from blood, either unsorted or a sorted T cell fraction (not recorded which). The rearrangement joins TRBV7-9 to TRBJ1-2; D is ambiguous. This receptor was identified in a male donor with ankylosing spondylitis or in good health (not recorded which). For the CDR3, the DNA is TGTGCCAGCAGCGAGAAGCAGTCGGTTGGTGGCTACACCTTC. Residues: CASSEKQSVGGYTF.